This TCR beta chain was documented in a study of patients and donors after allogeneic stem cell transplantation. TCRdb re-derived calls from the RT-PCR reads in MiXCR, one entry per CDR3 protein. The table lists some 880,000 distinct CDR3 sequences, roughly 17% of them singletons. The CDR3 is 13 amino acids. Trimming removed 3 bases at V and 4 bases at J, with 9 bases between. From germline, CDR1 is SNHLY and CDR2 FYNNEI. The rearrangement uses TRBV2 and TRBJ1-2, with D maybe TRBD1 (5 bases). The clonotype originates from a human donor who was either an allogeneic HSCT recipient or a stem cell or donor lymphocyte infusion donor (not recorded which). It is not recorded whose cells these are; they may come from a transplant donor. The sample taken for sequencing was blood, either unsorted or a sorted T cell fraction (not recorded which). The CDR3 region is CASSDGGTYGYTF. As DNA, the CDR3 is TGTGCCAGCAGTGACGGGGGGACCTATGGCTACACCTTC.